This T cell receptor (beta chain) was profiled in a study of blood T cell repertoires in COVID-19. Profiling relied on immunoSEQ multiplex PCR, and the TCRdb table lists in-frame clones only, not all of them. The data contain under 250,000 clones, approximately 77% of them seen just once; the ten biggest clones take up 3% to 4.5%. Per the germline V gene, CDR1 is SGHAT and CDR2 is FQNNGV. Germline trimming cut 5 bases from V and 3 bases from J; bases unmatched to any gene: 9. CDR3 length: 15 amino acids. The receptor was derived from an elderly woman with acute or convalescent COVID-19. The sample taken for sequencing was peripheral blood. V usage is TRBV11-2 and J usage is TRBJ2-7; 8 bases are shared with TRBD1. The CDR3 loop reads CASSPDFRGLYEQYF. The CDR3 nucleotides are TGTGCCAGCAGCCCCGATTTCAGGGGGCTCTACGAGCAGTACTTC.